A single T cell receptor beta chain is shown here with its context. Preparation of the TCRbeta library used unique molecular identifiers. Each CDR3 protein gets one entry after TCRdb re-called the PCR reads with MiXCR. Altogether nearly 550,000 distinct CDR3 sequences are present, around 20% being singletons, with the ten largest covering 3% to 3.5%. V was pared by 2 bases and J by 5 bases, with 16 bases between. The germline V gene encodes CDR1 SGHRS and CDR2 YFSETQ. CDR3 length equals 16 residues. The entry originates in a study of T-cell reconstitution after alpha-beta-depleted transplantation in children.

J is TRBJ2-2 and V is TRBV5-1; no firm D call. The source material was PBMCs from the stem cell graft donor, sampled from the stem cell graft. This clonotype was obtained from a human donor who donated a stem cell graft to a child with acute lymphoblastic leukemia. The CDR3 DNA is TGCGCCAGCAGCTTTAAAGTTACTCCGCTGACCGGGGAGCTGTTTTTT. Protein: CASSFKVTPLTGELFF.